The 19 T cell receptor beta chains presented below share a single source sample, sequenced in a study of cytomegalovirus exposure and HLA in healthy donors. The PCR ran on 60 Vbeta and 13 Jbeta primers. Clones were sequenced by immunoSEQ multiplex PCR, and TCRdb holds only the in-frame ones, with some missing. The sample includes 130,000 or so clones, around 8.5% of them seen just once. The sequenced material came from PBMCs. Receptors originate from a man aged 35-49 years in good health and CMV-seronegative.

CDR3 bases: TGTGCCAGCAGGATGCCTAGCGGAACCTACGAGCAGTACTTC. Translation gives CASRMPSGTYEQYF. The chain is built from TRBV28 and TRBJ2-7; 7 positions match TRBD2. The V and J ends lost 6 bases and 2 bases, in that order; junction bases with no gene match: 7. The CDR3 has 14 amino acids. Germline V gene lookup returns CDR1 MDHEN and CDR2 SYDVKM.

This clone was detected a few times. The rearrangement joins TRBV28 to TRBJ1-3; TRBD1 is a possible D gene (5 bases). Germline CDR1 and CDR2: MDHEN and SYDVKM. Between the trimmed V and J ends, which lost 4 bases and 2 bases, there was a span of 15 bases. CDR3 size: 16 residues. The CDR3: CASSWMQGWAGNTIYF. CDR3 nucleotides: TGTGCCAGCAGTTGGATGCAGGGCTGGGCTGGAAACACCATATATTTT. Drawing the rest from reference TRBV28 and TRBJ1-3, the complete variable domain is DVKVTQSSRYLVKRTGEKVFLECVQDMDHENMFWYRQDPGLGLRLIYFSYDVKMKEKGDIPEGYSVSREKKERFSLILESASTNQTSMYLCASSWMQGWAGNTIYFGEGSWLTVV.

The chain joins TRBV9 to TRBJ1-2; D may be TRBD1 (5 bases). Germline assignment: CDR1 SGDLS and CDR2 YYNGEE. There are 15 residues in the CDR3. The V end was cut by 4 bases, the J end by 1 base, with 14 bases between. CDR3 in amino acids: CASSIGRGSNYGYTF. As DNA, the CDR3 is TGTGCCAGCAGCATCGGACGGGGGAGTAACTATGGCTACACCTTC.

This clone came up a few times. This chain joins TRBV7-9 and TRBJ2-2; maybe TRBD2 (5 bases). The CDR3 consists of 15 residues. The V gene lost 3 bases and the J gene lost 8 bases, with 16 bases spanning the gap. The V gene's germline CDR1 is SEHNR and CDR2 FQNEAQ (reference sequence). For the CDR3, the DNA is TGTGCCAGCAGCTTGCTAGCTAGCCTCCCTGGGGAGCTGTTTTTT. Encoded protein: CASSLLASLPGELFF.

The CDR3 DNA reads as TGTGCCAGCAGCGTAACGCCGGGACTAGCGTTCGGTGAGCAGTTCTTC. Translation: CASSVTPGLAFGEQFF. J is TRBJ2-1 and V is TRBV9, with 10 bases identical to TRBD2. The V gene's germline CDR1 is SGDLS and CDR2 YYNGEE. The ends lost 1 base at V and 9 bases at J; junction bases unmatched: 10. This CDR3 is built from 16 residues. Combining the CDR3 with reference TRBV9 and TRBJ2-1 gives the whole variable domain DSGVTQTPKHLITATGQRVTLRCSPRSGDLSVYWYQQSLDQGLQFLIQYYNGEERAKGNILERFSAQQFPDLHSELNLSSLELGDSALYFCASSVTPGLAFGEQFFGPGTRLTVL.

In this sample, this clone turned up a few times. The gene calls are TRBV13 and TRBJ2-5; 7 bases agree with TRBD2. The ends lost 4 bases at V and 1 base at J; junction bases unmatched: 12. The V gene's germline CDR1 is PRHDT and CDR2 FYEKMQ (reference sequence). CDR3 length: 17 amino acids. The CDR3 region has the DNA TGTGCCAGCAGCTCACCCGAGCGGGGCCCGGTCCAAGAGACCCAGTACTTC. This gives the protein CASSSPERGPVQETQYF.

This chain joins TRBV14 and TRBJ1-1; 9 bases are a match to TRBD1. Germline values: CDR1 SGHDN, CDR2 FVKESK. The CDR3 has 15 amino acids. With 4 bases clipped from V and 0 bases from J, the junction kept 3 bases outside the gene matches. Here the CDR3 reads CASSLNRGLNTEAFF. CDR3 coding DNA: TGTGCCAGCAGCCTTAACAGGGGGCTGAACACTGAAGCTTTCTTT.

CDR3 sequence: CASSSGPWGREQYF. CDR3 coding DNA: TGCGCCAGCAGCTCTGGTCCATGGGGGCGCGAGCAGTACTTC. This sequence joins TRBV5-1 and TRBJ2-5; TRBD1 might be the D (6 bases). TRBJ2-7 matches the DNA end more closely, so the J call is doubtful. Germline values: CDR1 SGHRS, CDR2 YFSETQ. The CDR3 loop spans 14 amino acids.

The chain couples TRBV13 to TRBJ2-7; TRBD1 aligns across 8 bases. Germline lookup yields CDR1 PRHDT and CDR2 FYEKMQ (reference sequence). The V gene end was trimmed by 6 bases and the J gene end by 3 bases; junction bases not matched to a gene: 13. The CDR3 totals 16 residues. The CDR3: CASSSSPGTGFYEQYF. The CDR3 region has the DNA TGTGCCAGCAGTTCGTCTCCCGGGACAGGATTCTACGAGCAGTACTTC.

The V call is TRBV5-6, the J call TRBJ2-1; D is perhaps TRBD2 (5 bases). Germline V lookup: CDR1 SGHDT, CDR2 YYEEEE. This CDR3 is 11 amino acids long. Trimming removed 6 bases at V and 9 bases at J, with 10 bases between. CDR3 protein: CASTLGLEQFF. The CDR3 region has the DNA TGTGCCAGCACCCTCGGACTTGAGCAGTTCTTC. Using reference TRBV5-6 and TRBJ2-1 for the parts outside the CDR3, the full variable domain is DAGVTQSPTHLIKTRGQQVTLRCSPKSGHDTVSWYQQALGQGPQFIFQYYEEEERQRGNFPDRFSGHQFPNYSSELNVNALLLGDSALYLCASTLGLEQFFGPGTRLTVL.

This clone was seen a handful of times. The DNA for the CDR3 is TGTGCCAGCAGCTTAGACTCTCGGGGATCGAATGAGCAGTTCTTC. It yields the protein CASSLDSRGSNEQFF. V and J are TRBV7-2 and TRBJ2-1; D is perhaps TRBD2 (5 bases). Germline loops: CDR1 SGHTA, CDR2 FQGNSA. The CDR3 contains 15 residues. With 1 base removed from V and 7 bases from J, the gap between germline ends came to 14 bases.

This clone was seen a few times. The chain combines TRBV6-6 with TRBJ2-2; TRBD2 agrees at 8 bases. CDR1 and CDR2 (germline): MNHNY, SVGAGI (reference sequence). The CDR3 is 16 residues long. V lost 6 bases to trimming and J lost 7 bases; unmatched junction nucleotides: 13. CDR3 in DNA: TGTGCCAGCAGAAAAGACGGGGGGGCCGTTGTCGGGGAGCTGTTTTTT. Its protein product is CASRKDGGAVVGELFF.

A few counts support this clone. V usage is TRBV19 and J usage is TRBJ2-1; no definite D call. There are 14 residues in the CDR3. V lost 3 bases, J lost 8 bases, and 14 bases lay in between. Germline CDR1 and CDR2: LNHDA and SQIVND (reference sequence). CDR3 bases: TGTGCCAGTAGTATTGGGCTGCCCTGGGATGAGCAGTTCTTC. This codes for CASSIGLPWDEQFF. Full variable domain (outside the CDR3, taken from reference TRBV19 and TRBJ2-1): DGGITQSPKYLFRKEGQNVTLSCEQNLNHDAMYWYRQDPGQGLRLIYYSQIVNDFQKGDIAEGYSVSREKKESFPLTVTSAQKNPTAFYLCASSIGLPWDEQFFGPGTRLTVL.

This rearrangement joins TRBV7-2 to TRBJ2-2; D possibly corresponds to TRBD2 (7 bases). The CDR3 runs 16 residues. CDR1 is SGHTA, CDR2 FQGNSA, per germline. V was cut by 1 base and J by 3 bases, with 12 bases left in between. The CDR3 loop is CASSLVAGADTGELFF. In nucleotides, the CDR3 is TGTGCCAGCAGCTTAGTTGCGGGGGCGGACACCGGGGAGCTGTTTTTT.

The V call is TRBV15, the J call TRBJ1-1, with 7 positions matching TRBD1. After removal of 1 base from V and 10 bases from J, the junction contained 9 bases not matched to a gene. The CDR3 extends over 14 amino acids. Looked up from germline, CDR1 is LNHNV and CDR2 is YYDKDF (reference sequence). CDR3 amino acids: CATSRGRQGKAAFF. The CDR3 DNA reads as TGTGCCACCAGCAGAGGGAGACAGGGAAAAGCAGCTTTCTTT.

In this sample, this clone turned up a few times. The chain recombines TRBV6-4 with TRBJ1-5; 10 nucleotides line up with TRBD1. Germline lookup yields CDR1 MRHNA and CDR2 SNTAGT. After removal of 6 bases from V and 6 bases from J, the junction contained 8 bases not matched to a gene. CDR3 length equals 15 residues. Here the CDR3 DNA reads TGTGCCAGCAGACCGGGACAGGGGAACGCTCAGCCCCAGCATTTT. Amino acid sequence: CASRPGQGNAQPQHF.

CDR3 sequence: CASSYGTSKYF. The CDR3 nucleotides read TGTGCCAGCAGTTACGGGACTAGTAAGTACTTC. V is TRBV2 and J is TRBJ2-7; 8 bases match TRBD2. CDR3 length: 11 residues. Per the germline V gene, CDR1 is SNHLY and CDR2 is FYNNEI. V was clipped by 5 bases and J by 11 bases; unmatched bases: 5.

This sequence joins TRBV28 and TRBJ1-2; 9 bases align to TRBD1. V shed 1 base and J 4 bases; nucleotides not matched to a gene: 7. The CDR3 has 16 amino acids. Per the germline V gene, CDR1 is MDHEN and CDR2 is SYDVKM. The CDR3: CASSLYTGGGSYGYTF. As DNA, the CDR3 is TGTGCCAGCAGTTTATATACAGGGGGCGGCAGCTATGGCTACACCTTC.

The genes are TRBV7-9 and TRBJ1-3; D possibly corresponds to TRBD1 (5 bases). CDR3 length equals 14 residues. Trimming removed 5 bases at V and 4 bases at J, with 12 bases between. Germline lookup yields CDR1 SEHNR and CDR2 FQNEAQ (reference sequence). The CDR3 is CASSRPGIGNTIYF. In nucleotides, the CDR3 is TGTGCCAGCAGCCGCCCAGGGATCGGAAACACCATATATTTT.